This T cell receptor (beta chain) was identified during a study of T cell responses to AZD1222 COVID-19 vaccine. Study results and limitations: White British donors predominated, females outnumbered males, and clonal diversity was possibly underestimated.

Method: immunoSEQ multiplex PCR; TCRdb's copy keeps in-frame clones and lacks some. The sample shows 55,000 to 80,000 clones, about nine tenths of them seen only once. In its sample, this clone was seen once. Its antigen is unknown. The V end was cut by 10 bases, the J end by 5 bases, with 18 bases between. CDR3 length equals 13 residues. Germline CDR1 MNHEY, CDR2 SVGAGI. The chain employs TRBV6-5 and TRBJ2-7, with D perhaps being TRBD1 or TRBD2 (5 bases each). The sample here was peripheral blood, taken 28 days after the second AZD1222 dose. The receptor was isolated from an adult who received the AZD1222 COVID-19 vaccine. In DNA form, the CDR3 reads TGTGCCACCCTAGGGAGAGGGGTCGACGAGCAGTACTTC. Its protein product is CATLGRGVDEQYF.